One T cell receptor (beta chain) is described in this entry. Germline CDR1 is SGDLS and CDR2 is YYNGEE. V lost 6 bases, J lost 6 bases, and 21 bases lay in between. The CDR3 runs to 15 residues. Produced via immunoSEQ multiplex PCR; TCRdb's table is partial and in-frame only. The table includes 45,000 to 50,000 clones, approximately 94% detected once. These data originate in a study of T cell changes during pregnancy in multiple sclerosis. V usage is TRBV9 and J usage is TRBJ1-2; tentative D call: TRBD1 (6 bases). The sequence derives from a female donor with multiple sclerosis, enrolled in a pregnancy study. The source was CD8+ T cells from peripheral blood mononuclear cells, collected in the first trimester of pregnancy. CDR3 region: CASTGRTELIDGYTF. As DNA, the CDR3 is TGTGCCAGCACCGGCAGGACAGAATTAATAGATGGCTACACCTTC. The whole variable domain, filled in from reference TRBV9 and TRBJ1-2, reads DSGVTQTPKHLITATGQRVTLRCSPRSGDLSVYWYQQSLDQGLQFLIQYYNGEERAKGNILERFSAQQFPDLHSELNLSSLELGDSALYFCASTGRTELIDGYTFGSGTRLTVV.